These 20 T cell receptor beta chains came from one sample sequenced in a study of shared clonotypes between healthy human individuals. Produced via immunoSEQ multiplex PCR; TCRdb's table is partial and in-frame only. Altogether approximately 2.1 million clones are present, 90% to 95% being singletons, with the ten largest covering about 0.39%. Sequencing input: naive CD4+ T cells from PBMCs. The subset is: CD45RA+ positively selected. The receptors stem from a man aged 18 to 29 in good health. Some clones in this sample may be carry-over from other donors' samples.

The V call is TRBV29-1, the J call TRBJ1-1; 7 bases match TRBD1. CDR3 size: 12 residues. CDR1 SQVTM and CDR2 ANQGSEA come from the germline V gene. Trimming cost V 6 bases and J 8 bases; bases outside gene matches: 9. The CDR3 DNA reads as TGCAGCGTGGCCCGACAGGGAGCCGAAGCTTTCTTT. As protein: CSVARQGAEAFF.

The chain combines TRBV28 with TRBJ2-2, with D possibly TRBD2 on 6 matching bases. The length of the CDR3 is 16 residues. CDR1 is MDHEN, CDR2 SYDVKM, per germline. Trimming removed 5 bases at V and 6 bases at J, with 19 bases between. The CDR3 loop is CASSVPGRREAGELFF. The CDR3, as DNA: TGTGCCAGCAGTGTCCCGGGGCGGAGGGAGGCCGGGGAGCTGTTTTTT. The whole variable domain, remainder taken from reference TRBV28 and TRBJ2-2, is DVKVTQSSRYLVKRTGEKVFLECVQDMDHENMFWYRQDPGLGLRLIYFSYDVKMKEKGDIPEGYSVSREKKERFSLILESASTNQTSMYLCASSVPGRREAGELFFGEGSRLTVL.

J is TRBJ1-6 and V is TRBV12-5, with a weak D call TRBD1 (5 bases). Germline CDR1 and CDR2: LGHNT and FRNRAP. This CDR3 region has 18 residues. The V gene lost 0 bases and the J gene lost 0 bases, with 12 bases spanning the gap. The CDR3 DNA follows: TGTGCTAGTGGTTTGGTTGATGAGGGGAGCTCCTATAATTCACCCCTCCACTTT. Translation: CASGLVDEGSSYNSPLHF.

The rearrangement links TRBV18 to TRBJ2-3, with unresolved D. The CDR3 is 17 amino acids. Trimming took 0 bases from V and 3 from J, leaving 16 bases between them. Germline CDR1 and CDR2: KGHSH and LQKENI. CDR3 in DNA: TGTGCCAGCTCACCACCTTTGAGCGCCGCAAGGACAGATACGCAGTATTTT. Residues: CASSPPLSAARTDTQYF. Full variable domain (missing parts from reference TRBV18 and TRBJ2-3): NAGVMQNPRHLVRRRGQEARLRCSPMKGHSHVYWYRQLPEEGLKFMVYLQKENIIDESGMPKERFSAEFPKEGPSILRIQQVVRGDSAAYFCASSPPLSAARTDTQYFGPGTRLTVL.

The V call is TRBV5-4, the J call TRBJ2-5; 8 nucleotides line up with TRBD2. V gave up 4 bases and J gave up 6 bases; unmatched junction bases: 14. This CDR3 is built from 16 residues. CDR1 and CDR2 (germline): SGHNT, YYREEE (reference sequence). In DNA form, the CDR3 reads TGTGCCAGCAGCCGCGGAGCGGGAGAGGTGGTAAAGACCCAGTACTTC. Translation gives CASSRGAGEVVKTQYF.

The V and J genes are TRBV6-5 and TRBJ2-1; a weak D match, TRBD2 (6 bases). The V end was cut by 6 bases, the J end by 9 bases, with 15 bases between. The length of the CDR3 is 13 residues. CDR1 MNHEY and CDR2 SVGAGI come from the germline V gene. CDR3 protein: CASRRDFSGEQFF. CDR3 nucleotides: TGTGCCAGCAGAAGGGACTTCTCCGGTGAGCAGTTCTTC.

J is TRBJ1-5 and V is TRBV29-1; 9 bases agree with TRBD1. The V segment lost 6 bases and the J segment 7 bases; nucleotides outside the gene matches: 10. This CDR3 spans 14 amino acids. Germline V CDR1 and CDR2: SQVTM, ANQGSEA. The CDR3 loop is CSVSKGTGFQPQHF. The CDR3 DNA is TGCAGCGTCAGCAAAGGGACAGGGTTCCAGCCCCAGCATTTT.

The chain combines TRBV2 with TRBJ2-2; 14 nucleotides align to TRBD2. The CDR3 is 19 amino acids. The junction had 9 bases not matched to a gene; V was cut back by 0 bases and J by 6 bases. Germline V gene lookup returns CDR1 SNHLY and CDR2 FYNNEI. CDR3 nucleotide sequence: TGTGCCAGCAGTGAAGCGGGTGGACTAGCGGGAGGAGGCCCCGGGGAGCTGTTTTTT. Protein: CASSEAGGLAGGGPGELFF.

The chain employs TRBV7-2 and TRBJ2-7, with D possibly being TRBD2 (6 bases). In germline, CDR1 is SGHTA, CDR2 FQGNSA. The V and J ends lost 5 bases and 7 bases respectively, with 27 bases between them. This CDR3 contains 17 residues. CDR3: CASSPQRAGPTGSEQYF. The DNA of the CDR3 is TGTGCCAGCAGCCCCCAAAGGGCGGGCCCTACCGGGAGTGAGCAGTACTTC.

The chain recombines TRBV7-2 with TRBJ2-2; 11 nucleotides line up with TRBD1. J lost 5 bases, V lost 2 bases, and 7 bases had no gene match. The CDR3 has 17 amino acids. The germline V gene encodes CDR1 SGHTA and CDR2 FQGNSA. CDR3 sequence (DNA): TGTGCCAGCAGCTTAAGGCGGGGACAGGGGGTTACCGGGGAGCTGTTTTTT. It specifies CASSLRRGQGVTGELFF.

The chain carries TRBV9 and TRBJ2-1, with D tentatively TRBD2 (6 bases). CDR3 length: 14 amino acids. Looked up from germline, CDR1 is SGDLS and CDR2 is YYNGEE. V was clipped by 2 bases and J by 12 bases, with 18 bases between them. As DNA, the CDR3 is TGTGCCAGCAGCGTCCTCTCGTCGGGGCGGGGGCAGTTCTTC. Translating gives CASSVLSSGRGQFF.

The chain joins TRBV9 to TRBJ1-3; 9 nucleotides match TRBD1. The ends lost 3 bases at V and 6 bases at J; junction bases unmatched: 7. Germline V CDR1 and CDR2: SGDLS, YYNGEE. The CDR3 is 15 residues long. The CDR3 sequence is CASSGGTGLVNTIYF. CDR3 nucleotide sequence: TGTGCCAGCAGCGGGGGGACAGGGCTGGTAAACACCATATATTTT.

The rearrangement links TRBV28 to TRBJ1-1; D not certain. The CDR3 totals 12 residues. Germline-derived CDR1 and CDR2 are MDHEN and SYDVKM. V was shortened by 5 bases and J by 10 bases, with 14 bases between the two germline ends. The CDR3: CASSAPDGRAFF. In DNA, the CDR3 is TGTGCCAGCAGTGCCCCGGACGGCCGAGCTTTCTTT.

CDR3 sequence: CASSITVGRGEDGYTF. Written as DNA, the CDR3 is TGTGCCAGTAGTATAACGGTTGGCAGGGGGGAAGATGGCTACACCTTC. The V gene is TRBV19, the J gene TRBJ1-2; 7 bases are shared with TRBD1. Trimming at V came to 2 bases and at J to 6 bases, leaving 12 bases not matched to a gene. The germline gives CDR1 LNHDA, CDR2 SQIVND (reference sequence). This CDR3 is 16 amino acids long.

This chain links TRBV5-4 with TRBJ1-1; D gene uncertain. Trimming took off 0 bases at V and 0 bases at J, with 12 bases between the two ends. This CDR3 spans 16 amino acids. Germline V gene data show CDR1 as SGHNT and CDR2 as YYREEE (reference sequence). In nucleotides, the CDR3 is TGTGCCAGCAGCTTGGATTTTTGGGAGTTGAACACTGAAGCTTTCTTT. Translating it yields CASSLDFWELNTEAFF.

The rearrangement links TRBV5-6 to TRBJ2-1, with D maybe TRBD2 (6 bases). Looked up from germline, CDR1 is SGHDT and CDR2 is YYEEEE. This CDR3 has 16 residues. V was clipped by 4 bases and J by 3 bases, with 17 bases between them. The CDR3 nucleotides are TGTGCCAGCAGCACCCGGAGGGCTGAGAACTACAATGAGCAGTTCTTC. As protein: CASSTRRAENYNEQFF.

The chain is built from TRBV5-8 and TRBJ2-1, with TRBD2 matching over 7 bases. The CDR3 has 17 amino acids. Germline V lookup: CDR1 SGHTS, CDR2 YDEGEE. Trimming cost V 0 bases and J 4 bases; bases outside gene matches: 10. The CDR3 sequence: CASSLALSPGGYNEQFF. CDR3 in DNA: TGTGCCAGCAGCTTGGCCCTGTCCCCCGGGGGGTACAATGAGCAGTTCTTC.

V gene TRBV5-4 combines with J gene TRBJ2-1, with D perhaps TRBD2 (5 bases). Trimming took 4 bases from V and 3 from J, leaving 17 bases between them. This CDR3 has 16 amino acids. Per germline, CDR1 SGHNT and CDR2 YYREEE (reference sequence). The chain's CDR3 is CASSPEWETLYNEQFF. The CDR3 DNA is TGTGCCAGCAGCCCCGAGTGGGAGACCCTCTACAATGAGCAGTTCTTC.

The chain links TRBV28 to TRBJ2-3, with 7 positions matching TRBD1. The CDR3 extends over 15 amino acids. Germline values: CDR1 MDHEN, CDR2 SYDVKM. V lost 2 bases and J lost 6; bases outside the gene matches: 8. CDR3 sequence (DNA): TGTGCCAGCAGTTTAGAGGGGGCAAGGAGGGATACGCAGTATTTT. This encodes CASSLEGARRDTQYF.

The chain carries TRBV2 and TRBJ1-3; D is ambiguous. Germline CDR1 SNHLY, CDR2 FYNNEI. This CDR3 region has 15 residues. V lost 6 bases and J 0 bases, leaving 12 bases between the germline ends. The DNA for the CDR3 is TGTGCCAGCAGCGGCCAGCAGCGCTCTGGAAACACCATATATTTT. Protein sequence: CASSGQQRSGNTIYF.